A single sample gave rise to the 27 T cell receptor beta chains below, sequenced in a study of cytomegalovirus exposure and HLA in healthy donors. Primers for the PCR totalled 60 Vbeta and 13 Jbeta. The data were produced by immunoSEQ multiplex PCR, yet TCRdb's version contains in-frame clones alone and is incomplete. The sample yields 100,000 to 150,000 clones, of which the top ten take up over 1.5%. The sequencing sample was made of PBMCs. These receptors originate from a man younger than 35 in good health and CMV-seronegative.

The chain couples TRBV12-1 to TRBJ1-1; TRBD1, as called in the table, went unchecked against the DNA. TRBV12-1 is reported as a pseudogene. CDR3 length: 14 amino acids. CDR3 in DNA: TGTGCCAACCCTACACAGGGGGCGCGGTGGGAAGCTTTCTTT. This gives the protein CANPTQGARWEAFF.

This chain joins TRBV7-2 and TRBJ1-2, with D possibly TRBD1 on 6 matching bases. V was clipped by 3 bases and J by 6 bases, with 23 bases between them. From germline, CDR1 is SGHTA and CDR2 FQGNSA. This CDR3 comprises 17 residues. CDR3 loop: CASSLRQTLRGPDGYTF. As DNA, the CDR3 is TGTGCCAGCAGCTTGCGACAGACCCTCAGGGGCCCAGATGGCTACACCTTC.

V is TRBV2 and J is TRBJ2-7, with 10 bases that match TRBD1. The germline CDR1 and CDR2 sequences are SNHLY and FYNNEI. The V and J ends lost 7 bases and 5 bases, in that order; junction bases with no gene match: 5. This CDR3 region has 13 residues. The CDR3 DNA is TGTGCCAGCATGACAGGGGGCTTCAACGAGCAGTACTTC. It specifies CASMTGGFNEQYF. Full variable domain (outside the CDR3, taken from reference TRBV2 and TRBJ2-7): EPEVTQTPSHQVTQMGQEVILRCVPISNHLYFYWYRQILGQKVEFLVSFYNNEISEKSEIFDDQFSVERPDGSNFTLKIRSTKLEDSAMYFCASMTGGFNEQYFGPGTRLTVT.

On this clone itself: Within the sample, other DNA sequences also encode this same CDR3. The V gene is TRBV5-1, the J gene TRBJ2-5; D remains ambiguous. V dropped 4 bases and J dropped 0 bases, with 4 bases sitting between them. There are 12 residues in the CDR3. Germline CDR1 is SGHRS and CDR2 is YFSETQ. For the CDR3, the DNA is TGCGCCAGCAGCCTGTACCAAGAGACCCAGTACTTC. Protein: CASSLYQETQYF.

This chain joins TRBV5-4 and TRBJ2-2; D is unresolved. Between the trimmed V and J ends, which lost 5 bases and 6 bases, there was a span of 20 bases. Germline V gene data show CDR1 as SGHNT and CDR2 as YYREEE (reference sequence). The CDR3 sequence is 16 residues long. CDR3 DNA: TGTGCCAGCAGGGCGAATTACGGGTTCTCTTCCGGGGAGCTGTTTTTT. Its protein product is CASRANYGFSSGELFF.

The V and J genes are TRBV9 and TRBJ2-7; D is possibly TRBD1 (6 bases). The length of the CDR3 is 14 residues. V lost 3 bases to trimming and J lost 3 bases, with 13 bases between them. Germline V CDR1 and CDR2: SGDLS, YYNGEE. The CDR3 DNA is TGTGCCAGCAGCGCGTGGGACAATATCTACGAGCAGTACTTC. This encodes CASSAWDNIYEQYF. Supplemented by reference TRBV9 and TRBJ2-7, the full variable domain reads DSGVTQTPKHLITATGQRVTLRCSPRSGDLSVYWYQQSLDQGLQFLIQYYNGEERAKGNILERFSAQQFPDLHSELNLSSLELGDSALYFCASSAWDNIYEQYFGPGTRLTVT.

The genes are TRBV29-1 and TRBJ2-5; 12 nucleotides align to TRBD1. This CDR3 region has 13 residues. Germline V CDR1 and CDR2: SQVTM, ANQGSEA. J lost 4 bases, V lost 7 bases, and 4 bases had no gene match. CDR3 sequence: CSGGTGGSETQYF. The CDR3 nucleotides are TGCAGCGGCGGGACAGGGGGCTCAGAGACCCAGTACTTC.

The chain combines TRBV5-1 with TRBJ2-1, with TRBD1 matching over 10 bases. The CDR3 covers 15 residues. The V and J ends lost 4 bases and 2 bases, in that order; junction bases with no gene match: 3. Germline CDR1 SGHRS, CDR2 YFSETQ. CDR3 sequence (DNA): TGCGCCAGCAGCACCGGGACAGGGGCCTACAATGAGCAGTTCTTC. Its protein product is CASSTGTGAYNEQFF.

This chain uses TRBV5-1 with TRBJ2-5, with 12 bases fitting TRBD2. The J call could be wrong; TRBJ2-7 is a better fit for the DNA end. There are 18 residues in the CDR3. Germline CDR1 reads SGHRS; CDR2 reads YFSETQ. Written as DNA, the CDR3 is TGCGCCAGCAGCTTGGCGCGGCTAGCGGGAGGGCCGACCCACGAGCAGTACTTC. Encoded protein: CASSLARLAGGPTHEQYF.

The chain employs TRBV5-8 and TRBJ2-2; D unresolved. Germline CDR1 is SGHTS and CDR2 is YDEGEE. The CDR3 is made up of 12 amino acids. The V end was cut by 4 bases, the J end by 4 bases, with 5 bases between. The CDR3 spells CASSLLTGELFF. In nucleotides, the CDR3 is TGTGCCAGCAGCCTCCTCACCGGGGAGCTGTTTTTT.

V and J are TRBV10-3 and TRBJ1-5, with TRBD1 as a possible D gene (5 bases). The V end lost 10 bases, the J end lost 0 bases, and 13 bases lay between the germline ends. This CDR3 is 14 amino acids long. Looked up from germline, CDR1 is ENHRY and CDR2 is SYGVKD. DNA of the CDR3: TGTGCCACCGTTCAGGGACTTAGCAATCAGCCCCAGCATTTT. This codes for CATVQGLSNQPQHF.

The chain recombines TRBV5-8 with TRBJ1-1; 10 bases are a match to TRBD1. V trimming: 5 bases; J trimming: 3 bases; junction bases outside the gene matches: 10. Germline V lookup: CDR1 SGHTS, CDR2 YDEGEE. CDR3 size: 16 residues. As DNA, the CDR3 is TGTGCCAGCAGTAGGAGACAGGGGGCTTGGCACACTGAAGCTTTCTTT. As protein: CASSRRQGAWHTEAFF.

Notes on this clone: One end of the junction is discordant with germline, which a read error may explain. The V and J genes are TRBV7-7 and TRBJ2-2; a weak D match, TRBD2 (5 bases). The CDR3 consists of 17 residues. The germline V gene has CDR1 SSHAT and CDR2 FNYEAQ (reference sequence). CDR3 in DNA: TGTGCTAGCAGCCGACTTTCCGGACTCCAGGCCGCCGGGGAGCTGTTTTTT. It specifies CASSRLSGLQAAGELFF.

J is TRBJ2-5 and V is TRBV7-9; a possible D gene is TRBD2 (5 bases). V was pared by 6 bases and J by 7 bases, with 6 bases between. The length of the CDR3 is 10 residues. Germline-derived CDR1 and CDR2 are SEHNR and FQNEAQ (reference sequence). In DNA, the CDR3 is TGTGCCAGCAGTGAGGGGACCCAGTACTTC. The encoded protein is CASSEGTQYF. The full variable domain, completed using reference TRBV7-9 and TRBJ2-5, is DTGVSQNPRHKITKRGQNVTFRCDPISEHNRLYWYRQTLGQGPEFLTYFQNEAQLEKSRLLSDRFSAERPKGSFSTLEIQRTEQGDSAMYLCASSEGTQYFGPGTRLLVL.

The rearrangement uses TRBV11-2 and TRBJ1-1; perhaps TRBD1 as D (6 bases). The CDR3 contains 15 residues. The germline CDR1 and CDR2 sequences are SGHAT and FQNNGV. V lost 5 bases and J lost 6, with 19 bases in between. The CDR3 region is CASSVIWDNGAEAFF. The CDR3 DNA is TGTGCCAGCAGCGTAATATGGGACAACGGGGCTGAAGCTTTCTTT.

This chain uses TRBV5-4 with TRBJ1-2; the D is unclear. Per germline, CDR1 SGHNT and CDR2 YYREEE (reference sequence). The V end was cut by 4 bases, the J end by 4 bases, with 11 bases between. This CDR3 comprises 13 residues. CDR3 in amino acids: CASSPAGSYGYTF. The CDR3, as DNA: TGTGCCAGCAGCCCGGCGGGGAGCTATGGCTACACCTTC.

The V gene is TRBV5-1, the J gene TRBJ2-1; D is perhaps TRBD2 (6 bases). CDR1 and CDR2 (germline): SGHRS, YFSETQ. V lost 4 bases to trimming and J lost 7 bases, with 9 bases between them. This CDR3 region has 12 residues. The CDR3 here is CASSLSGNEQFF. The CDR3 coding sequence is TGCGCCAGCAGCCTTAGCGGAAATGAGCAGTTCTTC. Full variable domain (missing parts from reference TRBV5-1 and TRBJ2-1): KAGVTQTPRYLIKTRGQQVTLSCSPISGHRSVSWYQQTPGQGLQFLFEYFSETQRNKGNFPGRFSGRQFSNSRSEMNVSTLELGDSALYLCASSLSGNEQFFGPGTRLTVL.

V gene TRBV5-6 combines with J gene TRBJ1-2; TRBD1 matches at 8 bases. The junction had 9 bases not matched to a gene; V was cut back by 5 bases and J by 3 bases. Germline CDR1 reads SGHDT; CDR2 reads YYEEEE. This CDR3 has 15 residues. CDR3 loop: CASSPLDRGYYGYTF. CDR3 DNA sequence: TGTGCCAGCAGTCCTCTAGACAGGGGCTACTATGGCTACACCTTC.

The J gene is TRBJ2-7, the V gene TRBV4-3; TRBD1 might be the D (5 bases). The CDR3 spans 16 residues. Trimming left V 0 bases short and J 2 bases short, with 14 bases between. The germline gives CDR1 LGHNA, CDR2 YSLEER. This CDR3 reads CASSQEDGDSPYEQYF. CDR3 nucleotides: TGCGCCAGCAGCCAAGAAGACGGAGACAGCCCCTACGAGCAGTACTTC.

The V and J genes are TRBV10-3 and TRBJ2-2; a possible D gene is TRBD1 (6 bases). The V end lost 8 bases, the J end lost 0 bases, and 22 bases lay between the germline ends. The CDR3 is 18 residues long. CDR1 and CDR2 (germline): ENHRY, SYGVKD. The CDR3: CAIRAGAVRVANTGELFF. CDR3 coding DNA: TGTGCCATCCGGGCAGGGGCTGTTCGTGTCGCGAACACCGGGGAGCTGTTTTTT.

CDR3 sequence (DNA): TGTGCCAGCTCACCACCTCCTGACAGGGTTAGCAATCAGCCCCAGCATTTT. It specifies CASSPPPDRVSNQPQHF. V usage is TRBV18 and J usage is TRBJ1-5; TRBD1 aligns across 7 bases. The germline V gene encodes CDR1 KGHSH and CDR2 LQKENI. CDR3 length: 17 residues. The trim removed 0 bases at V and 0 bases at J, leaving 5 bases unmatched.

The rearrangement uses TRBV5-4 and TRBJ1-2, with TRBD1 matching 9 bases. The CDR3 has 16 residues. V was clipped by 5 bases and J by 4 bases; unmatched bases: 12. From germline, CDR1 is SGHNT and CDR2 YYREEE (reference sequence). The CDR3 reads CASRLTGTGTLYGYTF. The CDR3 DNA reads TGTGCCAGCAGGTTAACCGGGACAGGGACCCTCTATGGCTACACCTTC.

The CDR3: CASSLESGLGVLTF. The CDR3 bases are TGTGCCAGCAGCTTAGAGTCAGGGCTAGGCGTCCTGACTTTC. The chain links TRBV7-9 to TRBJ2-6, with D possibly TRBD1 on 5 matching bases. Germline V gene lookup returns CDR1 SEHNR and CDR2 FQNEAQ (reference sequence). This CDR3 is built from 14 residues. The V end was cut by 1 base, the J end by 12 bases, with 13 bases between.

The V and J genes are TRBV7-2 and TRBJ1-3, with 7 bases aligning to TRBD1. With 3 bases clipped from V and 10 bases from J, the junction kept 15 bases outside the gene matches. The CDR3 has 16 residues. Germline lookup yields CDR1 SGHTA and CDR2 FQGNSA. CDR3 sequence: CASSFERQGSSGTIYF. The CDR3 DNA sequence: TGTGCCAGCAGCTTCGAGAGACAGGGCAGTTCGGGGACCATATATTTT.

V is TRBV19 and J is TRBJ1-5; tentative D call: TRBD1 (6 bases). Trimming removed 7 bases from V and 6 bases from J, with 13 bases in between. Germline V gene lookup returns CDR1 LNHDA and CDR2 SQIVND (reference sequence). The CDR3 covers 13 residues. CDR3 residues: CASKGEKSQPQHF. CDR3 sequence (DNA): TGTGCCAGTAAGGGGGAGAAGAGTCAGCCCCAGCATTTT. Looking up the rest from reference TRBV19 and TRBJ1-5 gives the full variable domain: DGGITQSPKYLFRKEGQNVTLSCEQNLNHDAMYWYRQDPGQGLRLIYYSQIVNDFQKGDIAEGYSVSREKKESFPLTVTSAQKNPTAFYLCASKGEKSQPQHFGDGTRLSIL.

This chain connects TRBV7-3 to TRBJ2-2; D perhaps matches TRBD1 (6 bases). CDR3 size: 14 residues. Trimming stripped 5 bases from V and 7 bases from J, with 14 bases between. CDR1 and CDR2 (germline): SGHTA, FQGTGA. CDR3 nucleotide sequence: TGTGCCAGCAGCCCTCCAGGGGTTGACGGGGAGCTGTTTTTT. Its protein product is CASSPPGVDGELFF.

Concerning this clone itself: Other DNA sequences from this sample encode an identical CDR3 as well. The J gene is TRBJ2-7, the V gene TRBV27; TRBD1 is a possible D gene (5 bases). The ends were cut back, 3 bases at V and 3 bases at J, with 9 bases in the middle. Looked up from germline, CDR1 is MNHEY and CDR2 is SMNVEV (reference sequence). The CDR3 contains 13 residues. The CDR3 loop reads CASSFGQGYEQYF. CDR3 bases: TGTGCCAGCAGTTTTGGGCAGGGCTACGAGCAGTACTTC.